This T cell receptor (beta chain) is drawn from a study of cytomegalovirus exposure and HLA in healthy donors. Findings and caveats of the study: Highest at DRB1 and lowest at HLA-C, TCR association rates differed among HLA loci in a later analysis.

Whereas donors were nominally healthy upon sampling, unrecorded immune exposures were probable. Vbeta (60) and Jbeta (13) primers were used in the PCR. The assay was immunoSEQ multiplex PCR, and TCRdb's table has in-frame clones only and misses some. Seen here are 150,000 to 200,000 clones, 77% observed once, and the top ten hold 1.5% to 2%. Germline V CDR1 and CDR2: LNHDA, SQIVND (reference sequence). Trimming took 3 bases from V and 1 from J, leaving 12 bases between them. This CDR3 comprises 15 residues. As to this clone: Its matching antigen is unknown.

Sequenced input: PBMCs. This TCR was sampled from a woman in her 30s in good health and CMV-seronegative. The chain combines TRBV19 with TRBJ2-5; D is ambiguous. DNA of the CDR3: TGTGCCAGTAGTATTTTGTTGGGCAGCCAAGAGACCCAGTACTTC. This encodes CASSILLGSQETQYF.